The following is a TCR beta chain sequence with its context. As yet, its antigen is unknown. The data were obtained in a study of T cell responses to AZD1222 COVID-19 vaccine. Across the study: Recipients boosted at about 4 weeks or about 12 weeks are pooled.

Study results and limitations: Donors skewed white British and female; clonal diversity was possibly underestimated. After the peak T cell response, and only then, were repertoires sampled. As reported, nearly half of all spike-specific TCRs target variant regions that are unmutated.

The ends lost 3 bases at V and 1 base at J; junction bases unmatched: 7. The CDR3 loop spans 16 amino acids. Germline V gene sequence: CDR1 LNHNV, CDR2 YYDKDF (reference sequence). Profiled with immunoSEQ multiplex PCR; TCRdb holds only in-frame clones, not every one. The table lists approximately 190,000 clones, 85% to 95% of them singletons. Material: peripheral blood, obtained on day 0 of AZD1222 vaccination. This clonotype was obtained from an adult in good health. This chain connects TRBV15 to TRBJ1-2, with 8 bases matching TRBD1. The DNA of the CDR3 is TGTGCCACCAGCAGTTCCGGGACAGGAATTAACTATGGCTACACCTTC. It yields the protein CATSSSGTGINYGYTF.